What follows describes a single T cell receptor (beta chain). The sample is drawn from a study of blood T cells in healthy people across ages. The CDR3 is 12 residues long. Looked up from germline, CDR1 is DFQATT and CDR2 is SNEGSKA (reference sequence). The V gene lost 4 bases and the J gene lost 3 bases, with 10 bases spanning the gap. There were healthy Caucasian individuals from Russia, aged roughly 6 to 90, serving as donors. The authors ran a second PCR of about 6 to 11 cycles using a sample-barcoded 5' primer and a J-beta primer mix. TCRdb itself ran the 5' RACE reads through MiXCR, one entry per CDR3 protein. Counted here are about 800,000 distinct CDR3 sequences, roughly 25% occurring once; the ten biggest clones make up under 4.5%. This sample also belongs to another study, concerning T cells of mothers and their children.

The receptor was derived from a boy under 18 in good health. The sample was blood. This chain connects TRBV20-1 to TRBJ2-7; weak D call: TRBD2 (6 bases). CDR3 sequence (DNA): TGCAGTGCTAAGGAGGGGATCTACGAGCAGTACTTC. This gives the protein CSAKEGIYEQYF.